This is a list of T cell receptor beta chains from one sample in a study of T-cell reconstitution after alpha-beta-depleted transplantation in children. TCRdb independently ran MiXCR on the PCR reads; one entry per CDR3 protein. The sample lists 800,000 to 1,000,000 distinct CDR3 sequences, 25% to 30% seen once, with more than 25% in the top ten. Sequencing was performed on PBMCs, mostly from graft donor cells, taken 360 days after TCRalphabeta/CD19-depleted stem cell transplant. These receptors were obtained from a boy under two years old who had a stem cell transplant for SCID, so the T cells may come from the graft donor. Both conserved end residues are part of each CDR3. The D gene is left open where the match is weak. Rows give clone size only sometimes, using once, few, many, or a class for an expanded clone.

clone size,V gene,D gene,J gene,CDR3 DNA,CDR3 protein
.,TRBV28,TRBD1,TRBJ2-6,TGTGCCAGCAGTCGGACAGGGGGCGTAGGTGGGGCCAACGTCCTGACTTTC,CASSRTGGVGGANVLTF
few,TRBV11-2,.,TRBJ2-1,TGTGCCAGCAGCCCCCACGGGGGAAGCAACAATGAGCAGTTCTTC,CASSPHGGSNNEQFF
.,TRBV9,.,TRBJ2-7,TGTGCCAGCAGCGTAGAATACTCCACCGAGCAGTACTTC,CASSVEYSTEQYF
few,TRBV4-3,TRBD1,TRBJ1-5,TGCGCCAGCAGCCAAGGGACAGGGTGGAATCAGCCCCAGCATTTT,CASSQGTGWNQPQHF
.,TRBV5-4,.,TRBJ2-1,TGTGCCAGCAGCTTGGCAGGGGTCGGGACCGATTACAATGAGCAGTTCTTC,CASSLAGVGTDYNEQFF
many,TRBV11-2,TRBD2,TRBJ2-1,TGTGCCAGCAGCCTTATACGGACTAGCGGGTACAATGAGCAGTTCTTC,CASSLIRTSGYNEQFF
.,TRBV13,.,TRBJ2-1,TGTGCCAGCAGCTTAGCACAGTCCGTCAATGAGCAGTTCTTC,CASSLAQSVNEQFF
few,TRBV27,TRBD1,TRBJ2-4,TGTGCCAGCAGTTTAGAGGGACCCTTCCCAGGGGGTTCGTTTATCCAGTACTTC,CASSLEGPFPGGSFIQYF
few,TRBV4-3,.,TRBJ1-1,TGCGCCAGCAGCCAAGGTCGGGGGGGGAACACTGAAGCTTTCTTT,CASSQGRGGNTEAFF
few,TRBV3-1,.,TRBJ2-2,TGTGCCAGCAGCCATTCACGACCGGGACAGAACACCGGGGAGCTGTTTTTT,CASSHSRPGQNTGELFF
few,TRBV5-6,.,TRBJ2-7,TGTGCCAGCAGCTCTAAGGGGGGCGAGCAGTACTTC,CASSSKGGEQYF
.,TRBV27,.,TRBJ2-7,TGTGCCAGCAGTTCCTCGAGAAGATCCTACGAGCAGTACTTC,CASSSSRRSYEQYF
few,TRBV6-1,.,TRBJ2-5,TGTGCCAGTCATCCAAGGAGCTCAGACTGGGAGACCCAGTACTTC,CASHPRSSDWETQYF
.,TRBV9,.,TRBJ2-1,TGTGCCAGCAGCGTAGAACGGAGCTCCTACAATGAGCAGTTCTTC,CASSVERSSYNEQFF
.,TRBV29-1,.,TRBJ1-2,TGCAGCGCAGATTCCCCTGGCTACACCTTC,CSADSPGYTF
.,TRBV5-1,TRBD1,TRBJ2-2,TGCGCCAGCAGCACGAGGGGGCCCCTGAACACCGGGGAGCTGTTTTTT,CASSTRGPLNTGELFF
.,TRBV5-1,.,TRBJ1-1,TGCGCCAGCAGCTCCGAAGGGCAGAACACTGAAGCTTTCTTT,CASSSEGQNTEAFF
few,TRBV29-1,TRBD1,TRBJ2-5,TGCAGCGTTGAAGTTTACAGGGGGCTCGGGGAGACCCAGTACTTC,CSVEVYRGLGETQYF
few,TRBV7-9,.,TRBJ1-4,TGTGCCAGCAGCGGACCGGGGACAGAAAAACTGTTTTTT,CASSGPGTEKLFF
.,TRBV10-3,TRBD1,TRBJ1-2,TGTGCCATCAGTGAGCCGCACGACAGGGGTTGGTGGGGCTACACCTTC,CAISEPHDRGWWGYTF
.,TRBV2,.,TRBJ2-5,TGTGCCAGCAGTGAACAGCCCGAGACCCAGTACTTC,CASSEQPETQYF
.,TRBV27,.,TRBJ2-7,TGTGCCAGCAGTCCCGGGATCTTTTACGAGCAGTACTTC,CASSPGIFYEQYF
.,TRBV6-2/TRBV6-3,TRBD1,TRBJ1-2,TGTGCCAGCAGTTACGGACAGGCCTTCTATGGCTACACCTTC,CASSYGQAFYGYTF
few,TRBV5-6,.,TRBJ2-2,TGTGCCAGCAGCTTGGCCGGGACGCCGGGGACCGGGGAGCTGTTTTTT,CASSLAGTPGTGELFF
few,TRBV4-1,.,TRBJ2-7,TGCGCCAGCAGCCAGGCCCCGGGTCTCTCCTACGAGCAGTACTTC,CASSQAPGLSYEQYF
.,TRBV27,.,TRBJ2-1,TGTGCCAGCAGTCCAAACATGCCACGGAGCTCCTACAATGAGCAGTTCTTC,CASSPNMPRSSYNEQFF
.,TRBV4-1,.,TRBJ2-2,TGCGCCAGCAGCCTTTCTCCAGGGAGCACCGGGGAGCTGTTTTTT,CASSLSPGSTGELFF
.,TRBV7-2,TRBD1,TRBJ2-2,TGTGCCAGCAGCCGGATACAGGGGGCTGCGACGCTGTTTTTT,CASSRIQGAATLFF
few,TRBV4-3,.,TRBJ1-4,TGCGCCAGCAGCCAAGACGAGGGCAGGGTCTATGAAAAACTGTTTTTT,CASSQDEGRVYEKLFF
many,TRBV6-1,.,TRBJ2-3,TGTGCCAGCAGTCGCCTGGGGGGAGGCACAGATACGCAGTATTTT,CASSRLGGGTDTQYF
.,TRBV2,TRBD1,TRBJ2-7,TGTGCCAGCAGCCGGGGACAGGGGATGAACGAGCAGTACTTC,CASSRGQGMNEQYF
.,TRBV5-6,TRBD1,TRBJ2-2,TGTGCCAGCAGCTTTTACAGGGGGGCGAACACCGGGGAGCTGTTTTTT,CASSFYRGANTGELFF
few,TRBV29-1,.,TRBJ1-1,TGCAGCGTTGTGCCGGACCGGCGGCGGCACACTGAAGCTTTCTTT,CSVVPDRRRHTEAFF
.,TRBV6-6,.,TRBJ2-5,TGTGCCAGCACCACACACAGGGAGGGGACCCAGTACTTC,CASTTHREGTQYF
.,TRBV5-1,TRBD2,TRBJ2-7,TGCGCCAGCAGCTTGGTAGTAGCGGGGGACGAGCAGTACTTC,CASSLVVAGDEQYF
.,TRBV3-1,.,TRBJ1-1,TGTGCCAGCAGCCGAGGGACACTCGAGAACACTGAAGCTTTCTTT,CASSRGTLENTEAFF
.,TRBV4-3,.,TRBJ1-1,TGCGCCAGCAGCGGGGGCAGGTGGGCTTTAGCTTTCTTT,CASSGGRWALAFF
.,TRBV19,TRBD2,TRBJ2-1,TGTGCCAGTAGTACACCGGGACTAGCGGGGACTAGTGAGCAGTTCTTC,CASSTPGLAGTSEQFF
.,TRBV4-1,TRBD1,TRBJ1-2,TGCGCCAGCAGCCAAGTGGCAGGGGGCAATGGCTACACCTTC,CASSQVAGGNGYTF
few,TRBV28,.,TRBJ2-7,TGTGCCAGCAGACCGACGGGGCGCCGGTACGAGCAGTACTTC,CASRPTGRRYEQYF
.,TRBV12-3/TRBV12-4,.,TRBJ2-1,TGTGCCAGCAGCCCCAGGGAGGGGGGGTACAATGAGCAGTTCTTC,CASSPREGGYNEQFF
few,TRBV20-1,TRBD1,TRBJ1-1,TGCAGTGCTAGAGTATGGGGACAGGGGTACACTGAAGCTTTCTTT,CSARVWGQGYTEAFF
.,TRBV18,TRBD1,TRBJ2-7,TGTGCCAGCTCACCACTAAGAGAACAGGGGAACTACGAGCAGTACTTC,CASSPLREQGNYEQYF
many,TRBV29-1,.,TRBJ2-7,TGCAGCGTTCGGGGGCTTACCTTACACTCCTACGAGCAGTACTTC,CSVRGLTLHSYEQYF
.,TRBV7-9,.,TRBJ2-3,TGTGCCAGCAGCTTAGTAGGGATGGGTTCAGATACGCAGTATTTT,CASSLVGMGSDTQYF
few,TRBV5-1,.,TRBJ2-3,TGCGCCAGCAACTCAAAGGGGTTGGGGGCAGATACGCAGTATTTT,CASNSKGLGADTQYF
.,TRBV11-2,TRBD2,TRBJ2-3,TGTGCCAGCAGCCTCCCCCCTCGGGCTAGCGGGGGTGCTAGCACAGATACGCAGTATTTT,CASSLPPRASGGASTDTQYF
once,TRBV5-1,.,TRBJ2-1,TGCGCCAGCAGCCCCGCGCAAGGATTTTACAATGAGCAGTTCTTC,CASSPAQGFYNEQFF
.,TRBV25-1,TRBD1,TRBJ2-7,TGTGCCAGCAGCGGACAGGGTCTGCCCTACGAGCAGTACTTC,CASSGQGLPYEQYF
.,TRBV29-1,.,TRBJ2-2,TGCAGCGTGAACAGGTTTAACACCGGGGAGCTGTTTTTT,CSVNRFNTGELFF
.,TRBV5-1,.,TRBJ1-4,TGCGCCAGCAGCCCTACAGGGATGGCTGAAAAACTGTTTTTT,CASSPTGMAEKLFF
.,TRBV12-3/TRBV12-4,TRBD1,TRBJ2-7,TGTGCCAGCAGTTCCGACAGGGAATGGGGACCCTACGAGCAGTACTTC,CASSSDREWGPYEQYF